These T cell receptor beta chains were read from a single sample in a study of shared clonotypes between healthy human individuals. Repertoires were generated with immunoSEQ multiplex PCR, while TCRdb's copy carries only in-frame clones and drops some. The profile covers approximately 2.3 million clones, with 85% to 95% appearing a single time and 0.39% taken by the ten largest. Sequences were obtained from naive CD4+ T cells from PBMCs. Source of these receptors: a man aged 18 to 29 in good health. Some clones in this sample may be carry-over from other donors' samples. Each CDR3 is given with its conserved first and last residue. D genes are given only for firm matches. The size of a clone is reported for some rows only, either as once, few or many, or as a class for expanded clones.

v_gene: TRBV7-2; d_gene: -; abundance: -; j_gene: TRBJ2-2; CDR3aa: CASSLVFWGNGGELFF; CDR3nt: TGTGCCAGCAGCTTAGTATTTTGGGGGAACGGCGGGGAGCTGTTTTTT
v_gene: TRBV14; d_gene: -; abundance: -; j_gene: TRBJ2-1; CDR3aa: CASSQDLIGDYNEQFF; CDR3nt: TGTGCCAGCAGCCAAGATCTAATAGGGGATTACAATGAGCAGTTCTTC
v_gene: TRBV4-1; d_gene: TRBD1; abundance: -; j_gene: TRBJ2-2; CDR3aa: CASSGLNRQGNTGELFF; CDR3nt: TGCGCCAGCAGCGGATTGAATCGACAGGGTAATACCGGGGAGCTGTTTTTT
v_gene: TRBV18; d_gene: -; abundance: -; j_gene: TRBJ1-2; CDR3aa: CASSPSEPYGYTF; CDR3nt: TGTGCCAGCTCACCGTCTGAGCCCTATGGCTACACCTTC
v_gene: TRBV2; d_gene: TRBD1; abundance: -; j_gene: TRBJ1-1; CDR3aa: CASGGQVEAFF; CDR3nt: TGTGCCAGCGGGGGACAGGTTGAAGCTTTCTTT
v_gene: TRBV25-1; d_gene: -; abundance: -; j_gene: TRBJ2-1; CDR3aa: CASSASPGRSELNEQFF; CDR3nt: TGTGCCAGCAGTGCCAGCCCGGGGCGTAGTGAATTAAATGAGCAGTTCTTC
v_gene: TRBV5-1; d_gene: TRBD1; abundance: -; j_gene: TRBJ1-3; CDR3aa: CASSLADRYSGNTIYF; CDR3nt: TGCGCCAGCAGCTTGGCGGACAGGTACTCTGGAAACACCATATATTTT
v_gene: TRBV11-2; d_gene: TRBD1; abundance: once; j_gene: TRBJ2-2; CDR3aa: CASRWGTGENTGELFF; CDR3nt: TGTGCCAGCAGGTGGGGGACAGGGGAGAACACCGGGGAGCTGTTTTTT
v_gene: TRBV25-1; d_gene: TRBD2; abundance: -; j_gene: TRBJ2-5; CDR3aa: CASSEASGRPSETQYF; CDR3nt: TGTGCCAGCAGTGAGGCTAGCGGGAGGCCCTCAGAGACCCAGTACTTC
v_gene: TRBV6-5; d_gene: -; abundance: -; j_gene: TRBJ2-7; CDR3aa: CASSNRASYEQYF; CDR3nt: TGTGCCAGCAGCAACAGGGCCTCCTACGAGCAGTACTTC
v_gene: TRBV5-5; d_gene: TRBD1; abundance: -; j_gene: TRBJ1-1; CDR3aa: CASRSGTGLNTEAFF; CDR3nt: TGTGCCAGCAGGTCCGGGACAGGGTTGAACACTGAAGCTTTCTTT
v_gene: TRBV7-2; d_gene: TRBD2; abundance: -; j_gene: TRBJ2-7; CDR3aa: CASSRIAGKGSYEQYF; CDR3nt: TGTGCCAGCAGCCGCATAGCGGGGAAGGGGTCCTACGAGCAGTACTTC
v_gene: TRBV5-1; d_gene: TRBD2; abundance: -; j_gene: TRBJ2-1; CDR3aa: CASSLGLAGDLEQFF; CDR3nt: TGCGCCAGCAGCTTGGGACTAGCGGGAGATCTTGAGCAGTTCTTC
v_gene: TRBV5-1; d_gene: -; abundance: -; j_gene: TRBJ2-1; CDR3aa: CASSLRAAPDFSFF; CDR3nt: TGCGCCAGCAGCTTGCGAGCAGCCCCGGACTTTTCGTTCTTC
v_gene: TRBV11-2; d_gene: -; abundance: -; j_gene: TRBJ1-6; CDR3aa: CASSLDSRSRNSPLHF; CDR3nt: TGTGCCAGCAGCTTAGATTCCCGGTCCCGTAATTCACCCCTCCACTTT
v_gene: TRBV28; d_gene: TRBD1; abundance: -; j_gene: TRBJ2-5; CDR3aa: CASSTSGQGTEETQYF; CDR3nt: TGTGCCAGCAGTACTTCTGGACAGGGGACGGAAGAGACCCAGTACTTC
v_gene: TRBV7-8; d_gene: -; abundance: -; j_gene: TRBJ2-7; CDR3aa: CASRETGREQYF; CDR3nt: TGTGCCAGCAGGGAAACAGGGAGAGAGCAGTACTTC
v_gene: TRBV28; d_gene: -; abundance: few; j_gene: TRBJ2-7; CDR3aa: CASSSSYEQYF; CDR3nt: TGTGCCAGCAGTTCCAGCTACGAGCAGTACTTC
v_gene: TRBV11-3; d_gene: -; abundance: -; j_gene: TRBJ2-2; CDR3aa: CASSPGQVNTGELFF; CDR3nt: TGTGCCAGCAGCCCTGGGCAGGTTAACACCGGGGAGCTGTTTTTT
v_gene: TRBV2; d_gene: -; abundance: -; j_gene: TRBJ2-3; CDR3aa: CASNPGLPTDTQYF; CDR3nt: TGTGCCAGCAATCCGGGACTCCCCACAGATACGCAGTATTTT
v_gene: TRBV5-4; d_gene: TRBD1; abundance: -; j_gene: TRBJ2-2; CDR3aa: CASSQNRGQWTGELFF; CDR3nt: TGTGCCAGCAGCCAGAACAGGGGGCAATGGACCGGGGAGCTGTTTTTT
v_gene: TRBV6-4; d_gene: -; abundance: once; j_gene: TRBJ2-1; CDR3aa: CASSDTFSEQFF; CDR3nt: TGTGCCAGCAGTGATACTTTCAGCGAGCAGTTCTTC
v_gene: TRBV5-1; d_gene: -; abundance: -; j_gene: TRBJ2-5; CDR3aa: CASENVGGKTQYF; CDR3nt: TGCGCCAGCGAGAACGTAGGGGGAAAGACCCAGTACTTC
v_gene: TRBV6-6; d_gene: -; abundance: -; j_gene: TRBJ1-5; CDR3aa: CASSVGNQPQHF; CDR3nt: TGTGCCAGCAGTGTCGGCAATCAGCCCCAGCATTTT
v_gene: TRBV6-5; d_gene: TRBD1; abundance: -; j_gene: TRBJ1-1; CDR3aa: CASSRTGTGVTEAFF; CDR3nt: TGTGCCAGCAGTCGTACCGGGACAGGGGTCACTGAAGCTTTCTTT
v_gene: TRBV6-1; d_gene: -; abundance: -; j_gene: TRBJ1-5; CDR3aa: CASRGGQGSNQPQHF; CDR3nt: TGTGCCAGCAGGGGAGGTCAGGGCAGCAATCAGCCCCAGCATTTT
v_gene: TRBV5-1; d_gene: TRBD1; abundance: -; j_gene: TRBJ2-2; CDR3aa: CASSYDRGTTGELFF; CDR3nt: TGCGCCAGCAGCTACGACAGGGGGACCACCGGGGAGCTGTTTTTT
v_gene: TRBV7-3; d_gene: -; abundance: -; j_gene: TRBJ2-3; CDR3aa: CASSLTGKTDTQYF; CDR3nt: TGTGCCAGCAGCTTAACGGGCAAGACAGATACGCAGTATTTT
v_gene: TRBV10-3; d_gene: TRBD1; abundance: once; j_gene: TRBJ2-5; CDR3aa: CAISDQGARLETQYF; CDR3nt: TGTGCCATCAGTGATCAGGGGGCGCGATTAGAGACCCAGTACTTC
v_gene: TRBV6-5; d_gene: -; abundance: -; j_gene: TRBJ1-2; CDR3aa: CASSYSRLGQGFGYTF; CDR3nt: TGTGCCAGCAGTTACTCGAGATTGGGGCAGGGGTTTGGCTACACCTTC